The 4 T cell receptor beta chains in this list originate from one sample, sequenced in a study of blood T cell repertoires in COVID-19. Using immunoSEQ multiplex PCR, the repertoire was profiled, and TCRdb retains in-frame clones only, with some absent. The profile shows 200,000 to 250,000 clones, 86% of them singletons. Sample: peripheral blood. Source of these receptors: a young man who had recovered from COVID-19.

The gene calls are TRBV7-8 and TRBJ2-3; the match to TRBD2 covers 16 bases. Germline CDR1 SGHVS, CDR2 FQNEAQ. Unmatched junction bases numbered 12, after V lost 5 bases and J lost 4 bases. The length of the CDR3 is 19 residues. CDR3 DNA: TGTGCCAGCAGCCCTCTGGTTGGGACTAGCGGGGGGGTGCCAGATACGCAGTATTTT. Translating gives CASSPLVGTSGGVPDTQYF.

This chain's CDR3 is CASSIRGTGETVEQYF. For the CDR3, the DNA is TGTGCCAGCAGCATTAGGGGGACAGGGGAAACTGTCGAGCAGTACTTC. This chain connects TRBV5-5 to TRBJ2-7; 10 positions match TRBD1. There are 16 residues in the CDR3. Germline loops: CDR1 SGHKS, CDR2 YYEKEE (reference sequence). With 4 bases clipped from V and 6 bases from J, the junction kept 13 bases outside the gene matches.

Written as DNA, the CDR3 is TGCGCCAGCAGGTCATCGGATGAGCAGTTCTTC. Protein: CASRSSDEQFF. This chain joins TRBV5-1 and TRBJ2-1; D remains ambiguous. Germline CDR1 is SGHRS and CDR2 is YFSETQ. V was clipped by 5 bases and J by 8 bases, with 8 bases between them. The CDR3 spans 11 residues.

The chain is built from TRBV9 and TRBJ1-1, with D maybe TRBD1 (6 bases). The length of the CDR3 is 14 residues. From germline, CDR1 is SGDLS and CDR2 YYNGEE. Trimming removed 4 bases at V and 4 bases at J, with 14 bases between. The CDR3 is CASSMKTGGTEAFF. CDR3 in DNA: TGTGCCAGCAGCATGAAGACAGGCGGCACTGAAGCTTTCTTT.